The rows below give T cell receptor beta chains drawn from one sample of a study of blood T cell repertoires in COVID-19. Some clones are missing from TCRdb's copy, which holds only in-frame ones; the method was immunoSEQ multiplex PCR. This repertoire shows over 300,000 clones, roughly 90% found once; its top ten account for around 7%. The sequenced material came from peripheral blood. These receptors were obtained from a man aged 18-30 years with active or convalescent COVID-19. Each CDR3 is given with its conserved first and last residue. D genes are given only for firm matches. Clone size is not always given. Where it is, it says once, few, many or a class for expanded clones.

v_call	j_call	clone_size	d_call	cdr3_length	cdr3_aa	cdr3_nt
TRBV6-5	TRBJ1-6	once	.	13	CASSPRGNSPLHF	TGTGCCAGCAGTCCGAGGGGGAATTCACCCCTCCACTTT
TRBV19	TRBJ1-2	.	TRBD1	14	CASRFEGARGGYTF	TGTGCCAGTAGATTTGAGGGGGCGCGTGGTGGCTACACCTTC
TRBV5-1	TRBJ2-7	.	.	14	CASSEQGAPYEQYF	TGCGCCAGCAGCGAACAGGGAGCGCCCTACGAGCAGTACTTC
TRBV18	TRBJ1-5	.	.	16	CASSPPGIQGGQPQHF	TGTGCCAGCTCACCACCCGGTATCCAAGGAGGTCAGCCCCAGCATTTT
TRBV5-1	TRBJ1-2	.	.	13	CASSLDMGYGYTF	TGCGCCAGCAGCTTAGACATGGGCTATGGCTACACCTTC
TRBV7-3	TRBJ1-1	.	TRBD1	16	CASSLGRTGFNTEAFF	TGTGCCAGCAGCTTAGGACGGACAGGGTTTAACACTGAAGCTTTCTTT
TRBV9	TRBJ2-2	.	TRBD2	18	CASSDTSGRTTGTGELFF	TGTGCCAGCAGCGACACTAGCGGGAGGACCACGGGCACCGGGGAGCTGTTTTTT
TRBV5-1	TRBJ1-4	.	.	15	CASSLEGLQIGKLFF	TGCGCCAGCAGCTTGGAGGGGCTACAGATCGGAAAACTGTTTTTT
TRBV6-2/TRBV6-3	TRBJ2-3	many	TRBD2	15	CASSPSGKATDTQYF	TGTGCCAGCAGCCCTAGCGGGAAGGCCACAGATACGCAGTATTTT
TRBV4-3	TRBJ2-2	.	TRBD2	17	CASSQDGAGGLTGELFF	TGCGCCAGCAGCCAAGATGGGGCGGGAGGGTTAACCGGGGAGCTGTTTTTT
TRBV21-1	TRBJ2-7	.	.	15	CVGLVGETFHYEQYF	TGTGTGGGTCTGGTGGGAGAAACATTTCACTACGAGCAGTACTTC
TRBV7-3	TRBJ2-1	.	TRBD1	14	CASSNRGQGLEQFF	TGTGCCAGCAGCAACAGGGGACAGGGCCTTGAGCAGTTCTTC
TRBV19	TRBJ1-1	.	TRBD1	15	CASTTGQNMNTEAFF	TGTGCCAGTACGACGGGACAGAACATGAACACTGAAGCTTTCTTT
TRBV5-8	TRBJ1-2	.	.	14	CASSLRSSKWGYTF	TGTGCCAGCAGCTTGCGCAGTTCCAAATGGGGCTACACCTTC
TRBV9	TRBJ2-1	.	TRBD2	13	CASSVEGLGEQFF	TGTGCCAGCAGCGTAGAGGGACTAGGTGAGCAGTTCTTC
TRBV19	TRBJ1-2	.	.	15	CASTETAWTNYGYTF	TGTGCCAGTACTGAGACAGCTTGGACCAACTATGGCTACACCTTC
TRBV25-1	TRBJ2-3	.	.	14	CASQTLHNTDTQYF	TGTGCCAGCCAAACTCTCCATAACACAGATACGCAGTATTTT
TRBV27	TRBJ1-6	.	.	17	CASSLSRPSSYNSPLHF	TGTGCCAGCAGTTTATCGAGGCCCAGCTCCTATAATTCACCCCTCCACTTT
TRBV5-5	TRBJ1-4	.	TRBD1	16	CASRSTGGELGEKLFF	TGTGCCAGCAGATCCACAGGGGGCGAGTTGGGTGAAAAACTGTTTTTT
TRBV19	TRBJ1-5	few	TRBD1	15	CASTIQGMGNQPQHF	TGTGCCAGTACCATACAGGGGATGGGCAATCAGCCCCAGCATTTT
TRBV19	TRBJ2-1	.	TRBD1	16	CASKKTGGLKNNEQFF	TGTGCCAGTAAAAAGACAGGGGGCTTAAAAAACAATGAGCAGTTCTTC
TRBV29-1	TRBJ1-2	once	TRBD1	14	CSVESSGGHYGYTF	TGCAGCGTTGAAAGTTCAGGGGGTCACTATGGCTACACCTTC
TRBV7-2	TRBJ2-1	.	TRBD2	15	CASSSLAGRGNEQFF	TGTGCCAGCAGCTCACTAGCGGGGCGGGGGAATGAGCAGTTCTTC
TRBV4-1	TRBJ2-7	.	.	15	CASSQGTAPRYEQYF	TGCGCCAGCAGCCAAGGGACAGCCCCCCGCTACGAGCAGTACTTC
TRBV2	TRBJ2-1	.	TRBD2	16	CASSWGLAGGGNEQFF	TGTGCCAGCAGTTGGGGTCTAGCGGGGGGAGGCAATGAGCAGTTCTTC
TRBV7-9	TRBJ2-7	.	TRBD1	16	CASSPTLTGGRYEQYF	TGTGCCAGCAGCCCAACCTTGACAGGGGGCAGATACGAGCAGTACTTC
TRBV14	TRBJ1-4	few	.	14	CASSQASGSEKLFF	TGTGCCAGCAGCCAAGCCTCGGGAAGTGAAAAACTGTTTTTT
TRBV19	TRBJ2-5	.	TRBD1	15	CASSSTGVTQETQYF	TGTGCCAGTAGTAGTACAGGGGTTACCCAAGAGACCCAGTACTTC
TRBV4-1	TRBJ2-7	.	.	14	CASSPAADSYEQYF	TGCGCCAGCAGCCCCGCGGCTGACTCCTACGAGCAGTACTTC
TRBV4-1	TRBJ2-7	.	.	13	CASSRDIDYEQYF	TGCGCCAGCAGCCGAGACATAGACTACGAGCAGTACTTC
TRBV6-5	TRBJ1-4	.	TRBD1	15	CASSSRTGGNEKLFF	TGTGCCAGCAGTTCCCGGACAGGAGGAAATGAAAAACTGTTTTTT
TRBV28	TRBJ1-2	.	TRBD1	13	CASRGAGGAGYTF	TGTGCCAGCAGGGGGGCAGGGGGCGCGGGCTACACCTTC
TRBV13	TRBJ1-2	.	.	12	CATSSDNYGYTF	TGTGCCACCTCATCAGATAACTATGGCTACACCTTC
TRBV5-8	TRBJ2-7	.	.	16	CASSLGFWTNSYEQYF	TGTGCCAGCAGCTTGGGATTTTGGACTAACTCCTACGAGCAGTACTTC
TRBV19	TRBJ1-2	.	.	15	CASSIDNRVIDGYTF	TGTGCCAGTAGTATTGATAACAGGGTGATTGATGGCTACACCTTC
TRBV13	TRBJ1-2	.	.	16	CASSRISTDFNYGYTF	TGTGCCAGCAGCCGCATATCGACAGACTTTAACTATGGCTACACCTTC
TRBV2	TRBJ1-5	.	.	15	CASSLDRYSNQPQHF	TGTGCCAGCAGCCTAGACAGGTATAGCAATCAGCCCCAGCATTTT
TRBV5-1	TRBJ1-1	.	TRBD1	14	CASRAGGVYTEAFF	TGCGCCAGCAGGGCAGGGGGAGTGTACACTGAAGCTTTCTTT
TRBV27	TRBJ1-6	.	TRBD1	15	CASSLSGTVNSPLHF	TGTGCCAGCAGTTTATCTGGGACAGTGAATTCACCCCTCCACTTT
TRBV10-3	TRBJ2-3	.	TRBD1	17	CAITNPRIAGGSDTQYF	TGTGCCATCACCAATCCTCGGATCGCAGGGGGTTCAGATACGCAGTATTTT
TRBV19	TRBJ2-7	.	TRBD2	16	CASSFQRLAGVLEQYF	TGTGCCAGTAGTTTCCAGAGACTAGCGGGAGTACTCGAGCAGTACTTC
TRBV11-2	TRBJ1-4	.	TRBD1	12	CASRPDRGGLFF	TGTGCCAGCAGACCAGACAGGGGGGGACTGTTTTTT
TRBV29-1	TRBJ1-5	.	.	12	CSVQGSNQPQHF	TGCAGCGTACAGGGTAGCAATCAGCCCCAGCATTTT
TRBV28	TRBJ1-2	.	.	17	CASSAFNTGPRKYGYTF	TGTGCCAGCAGTGCCTTTAATACAGGTCCGAGGAAGTATGGCTACACCTTC
TRBV27	TRBJ2-7	.	.	16	CASSLSVGASSYEQYF	TGTGCCAGCAGTTTATCTGTGGGGGCTAGCTCCTACGAGCAGTACTTC
TRBV28	TRBJ1-1	.	.	14	CASSFFDKNTEAFF	TGTGCCAGCAGTTTTTTCGACAAGAACACTGAAGCTTTCTTT